A selection of T cell receptor beta chains follows, all from one sample in a study of OX40 agonist ivuxolimab in advanced cancers. Produced via immunoSEQ multiplex PCR; TCRdb's table is partial and in-frame only. The sample has approximately 25,000 clones, approximately 80% seen once. The sample in question was CD4+ or CD8+ T cells sorted from blood, obtained in a trial of the OX40 agonist ivuxolimab. The receptors shown here come from an adult with an advanced solid tumor such as melanoma, head and neck, liver or kidney cancer. The CDR3 runs from the conserved cysteine through the conserved F or W. The D gene is left open where the match is weak. Expanded clones are given a class, and other clones once, few, many or no size at all.

v_gene,j_gene,d_gene,abundance,CDR3aa,CDR3nt
TRBV10-3,TRBJ2-4,TRBD2,-,CAIRSGGGENIQYF,TGTGCCATCCGGTCTGGCGGGGGTGAAAACATTCAGTACTTC
TRBV30,TRBJ1-1,-,-,CAWWGGRTEAFF,TGTGCCTGGTGGGGGGGCAGGACTGAAGCTTTCTTT
TRBV15,TRBJ1-1,-,-,CATSRPGGLRTEAFF,TGTGCCACCAGCAGACCCGGGGGTTTGAGAACTGAAGCTTTCTTT
TRBV21-1,TRBJ2-1,-,-,CASIFGTGDNEQFF,TGTGCCAGCATCTTCGGGACAGGGGACAATGAGCAGTTCTTC
TRBV27,TRBJ2-1,-,-,CASSSTVAPSQFF,TGTGCCAGCAGTTCCACCGTAGCGCCATCGCAGTTCTTC
TRBV5-1,TRBJ1-1,-,few,CASSQETGNTEAFF,TGCGCCAGCAGCCAAGAGACAGGGAACACTGAAGCTTTCTTT
TRBV5-6,TRBJ1-3,-,few,CASSHTLGAGNTIYF,TGTGCCAGCAGCCACACCTTAGGGGCAGGAAACACCATATATTTT
TRBV11-3,TRBJ2-2,-,-,CASSLDRSLGTGELFF,TGTGCCAGCAGCTTAGATAGGTCACTGGGCACCGGGGAGCTGTTTTTT
TRBV11-3,TRBJ2-1,TRBD1,-,CASSLSTGGEGEQFF,TGTGCCAGCAGCTTATCAACAGGGGGCGAGGGTGAGCAGTTCTTC
TRBV2,TRBJ1-2,-,once,CAEEWGNDGYGYTF,TGTGCCGAAGAGTGGGGAAACGACGGCTATGGCTACACCTTC
TRBV27,TRBJ2-3,-,-,CASSSTGEITDTQYF,TGTGCCAGCAGTAGTACTGGCGAAATCACAGATACGCAGTATTTT
TRBV6-6,TRBJ1-2,-,-,CASSPSQGTPYGYTF,TGTGCCAGCAGTCCCTCCCAGGGGACCCCCTATGGCTACACCTTC
TRBV7-2,TRBJ1-5,-,-,CASSSRESGVSQPQHF,TGTGCCAGCAGCTCCAGGGAATCGGGGGTAAGTCAGCCCCAGCATTTT
TRBV20-1,TRBJ2-5,-,-,CSASYGETQYF,TGCAGTGCCTCCTACGGTGAGACCCAGTACTTC
TRBV29-1,TRBJ1-2,TRBD1,-,CSAGQGYGYTF,TGCAGCGCCGGACAGGGCTATGGCTACACCTTC
TRBV7-9,TRBJ2-3,-,-,CASRRSGSTDTQYF,TGTGCCAGCAGAAGGAGCGGCTCTACAGATACGCAGTATTTT
TRBV11-2,TRBJ2-5,TRBD2,-,CASSPGLAGGWQETQYF,TGTGCCAGCAGCCCGGGACTAGCGGGGGGGTGGCAGGAGACCCAGTACTTC
TRBV4-1,TRBJ2-7,-,-,CASSWNSGGEQYF,TGCGCCAGCAGCTGGAACTCTGGTGGCGAGCAGTACTTC
TRBV5-4,TRBJ2-1,TRBD1,-,CASSLERDRGIF,TGTGCCAGCAGCTTGGAGCGGGACAGGGGAATCTTC
TRBV21-1,TRBJ2-7,-,-,CASSKVSGQGYEQYF,TGTGCCAGCAGCAAAGTGTCAGGACAGGGGTACGAGCAGTACTTC
TRBV10-3,TRBJ2-1,-,-,CAISESDQSSYNEQFF,TGTGCCATCAGTGAGTCCGATCAGAGCTCCTACAATGAGCAGTTCTTC
TRBV30,TRBJ1-5,-,-,CAWRAAGHNQPQHF,TGTGCCTGGAGAGCAGCGGGTCACAATCAGCCCCAGCATTTT
TRBV7-9,TRBJ2-1,-,-,CASSLAADVYNEQFF,TGTGCCAGCAGCTTAGCAGCGGACGTCTACAATGAGCAGTTCTTC
TRBV28,TRBJ1-5,-,-,CAIRTELNQPQHF,TGTGCCATACGGACGGAACTCAATCAGCCCCAGCATTTT
TRBV5-4,TRBJ1-2,-,-,CASSLAGQRNYGYTF,TGTGCCAGCAGCTTGGCCGGGCAGCGTAACTATGGCTACACCTTC
TRBV6-6,TRBJ1-2,-,few,CASSYSENNYGYTF,TGTGCCAGCAGTTACTCGGAGAATAACTATGGCTACACCTTC
TRBV6-5,TRBJ1-2,-,-,CASSRGGLSYGYAF,TGTGCCAGCAGTCGAGGCGGGTTATCATATGGCTACGCCTTC
TRBV30,TRBJ1-6,-,-,CAWSDGGSDSPLHF,TGTGCCTGGAGTGATGGGGGGAGCGATTCACCCCTCCACTTT
TRBV28,TRBJ1-1,-,-,CASSLYGSGAFF,TGTGCCAGCAGTTTATACGGCTCTGGGGCTTTCTTT
TRBV29-1,TRBJ1-1,-,-,CSVEVTTTEAFF,TGCAGCGTTGAAGTAACAACCACTGAAGCTTTCTTT
TRBV5-8,TRBJ1-4,-,once,CASSSEEGHPSEGLFF,TGTGCCAGCAGCTCGGAGGAGGGACATCCCTCCGAGGGACTGTTTTTT
TRBV28,TRBJ2-5,TRBD1,-,CASSKQGSGETQYF,TGTGCCAGCAGCAAACAGGGGAGTGGAGAGACCCAGTACTTC
TRBV7-8,TRBJ2-7,-,-,CASSNQTGRPYEQYF,TGTGCCAGCAGCAACCAGACAGGCCGGCCCTACGAGCAGTACTTC
TRBV4-1,TRBJ2-6,-,-,CASSQEGTGTGANVLTF,TGCGCCAGCAGCCAAGAGGGAACAGGGACTGGGGCCAACGTCCTGACTTTC
TRBV9,TRBJ1-4,TRBD1,-,CASSVGVGGSEKLFF,TGTGCCAGCAGCGTAGGAGTAGGGGGCAGTGAAAAACTGTTTTTT
TRBV2,TRBJ2-1,-,-,CASSETGLGKFF,TGTGCCAGCAGTGAAACGGGTTTGGGAAAGTTCTTC
TRBV10-1,TRBJ2-5,TRBD2,-,CATRLAGGGETQYF,TGCGCCACCCGACTAGCGGGAGGCGGAGAGACCCAGTACTTC
TRBV5-1,TRBJ1-4,TRBD1,once,CASSSGTGALREKLFF,TGCGCCAGCAGCTCGGGGACAGGGGCGCTCAGGGAAAAACTGTTTTTT